This T cell receptor (beta chain) derives from a study of T-cell reconstitution after alpha-beta-depleted transplantation in children. Findings and caveats of the study: T-cell counts and diversity were attributed mostly to newly produced T cells one year after transplant. Reports say that about two months after transplant, the alpha-beta T cells came out of several hundred graft clones that had expanded. Certain patients had high TCRbeta diversity at day 60, and it came from recipient T cells and thymic progenitors that survived.

V shed 4 bases, J shed 5 bases, and the junction held 4 bases outside the gene matches. The length of the CDR3 is 15 residues. Per germline, CDR1 SGHRS and CDR2 YFSETQ. This clonotype was seen ten or more times. The antigen remains undetermined. Unique molecular identifiers featured in how the TCRbeta library was prepared. TCRdb re-called the PCR reads through MiXCR, storing one row per CDR3 protein. The sample records approximately 240,000 distinct CDR3 sequences, roughly 10% being singletons. The chain combines TRBV5-1 with TRBJ2-3, with 13 bases aligning to TRBD2. The source was PBMCs, collected before TCRalphabeta/CD19-depleted stem cell transplant. The receptor comes from a child under two years old with acute myeloid leukemia, due to receive a stem cell transplant. The CDR3, as DNA: TGCGCCAGCAGCGCCGGACTAGCGGGGGTAGATACGCAGTATTTT. Protein sequence: CASSAGLAGVDTQYF. Full variable domain (missing parts from reference TRBV5-1 and TRBJ2-3): KAGVTQTPRYLIKTRGQQVTLSCSPISGHRSVSWYQQTPGQGLQFLFEYFSETQRNKGNFPGRFSGRQFSNSRSEMNVSTLELGDSALYLCASSAGLAGVDTQYFGPGTRLTVL.